The 16 T cell receptor beta chains presented below share a single source sample, sequenced in a study of CD8+ T cells in alopecia areata. This sample's treatment: oral pan-JAK inhibitor, 5-10 mg twice daily. Once RNA had been extracted, it was reverse transcribed into cDNA to act as the sequencing template. Profiling relied on immunoSEQ multiplex PCR, and the TCRdb table lists in-frame clones only, not all of them. This sample carries some 200,000 clones, roughly 62% of them seen once, and the ten largest clones take roughly 12%. The sample consisted of CD8+ T cells sorted from blood, taken at week 24, from a patient treated with tofacitinib. The source is a human donor with alopecia areata.

The rearrangement links TRBV9 to TRBJ2-1; 8 bases match TRBD2. The length of the CDR3 is 15 residues. Germline CDR1 is SGDLS and CDR2 is YYNGEE. Trimming cost V 4 bases and J 4 bases; bases outside gene matches: 7. Here the CDR3 reads CASSPAGGAYNEQFF. The CDR3 nucleotides are TGTGCCAGCAGCCCCGCCGGGGGGGCTTACAATGAGCAGTTCTTC.

A single count supports this clone. The chain has TRBV5-6 and TRBJ2-1, with TRBD2 as a possible D gene (7 bases). This CDR3 region has 13 residues. Trimming took 6 bases from V and 6 from J, leaving 13 bases between them. Germline V lookup: CDR1 SGHDT, CDR2 YYEEEE. The CDR3 loop reads CASTWGGPNEQFF. In DNA, the CDR3 is TGTGCCAGCACCTGGGGGGGCCCCAATGAGCAGTTCTTC.

The CDR3 nucleotides read TGTGCCAGCAGCAGGAGAACTAGCACAGATACGCAGTATTTT. Amino acids: CASSRRTSTDTQYF. J is TRBJ2-3 and V is TRBV5-6; D is ambiguous. The CDR3 has 14 amino acids. Germline CDR1 reads SGHDT; CDR2 reads YYEEEE. Trimming stripped 4 bases from V and 0 bases from J, with 9 bases between.

The V call is TRBV7-8, the J call TRBJ1-5; possible D gene TRBD1, 6 bases. V gave up 5 bases and J gave up 6 bases, with 20 bases separating them. Germline lookup yields CDR1 SGHVS and CDR2 FQNEAQ. This CDR3 is 16 amino acids long. CDR3 nucleotides: TGTGCCAGCAGCCCAACCAGGGGTGGGGGCGGTCAGCCCCAGCATTTT. Protein: CASSPTRGGGGQPQHF.

This chain uses TRBV2 with TRBJ1-2; 7 bases are shared with TRBD1. Trimming cost V 3 bases and J 0 bases; bases outside gene matches: 7. This CDR3 contains 16 residues. Germline loops: CDR1 SNHLY, CDR2 FYNNEI. CDR3: CASSDPGTETNYGYTF. The CDR3 nucleotides read TGTGCCAGCAGTGACCCCGGGACAGAGACTAACTATGGCTACACCTTC.

This rearrangement joins TRBV5-6 to TRBJ1-2; no definite D call. Trimming shortened V by 2 bases and J by 2 bases, and 7 bases separated the two germline ends. CDR3 length equals 13 residues. Germline CDR1 and CDR2: SGHDT and YYEEEE. CDR3 sequence (DNA): TGTGCCAGCAGCTTTGGTAGCAACTATGGCTACACCTTC. This translates into CASSFGSNYGYTF.

V is TRBV5-6 and J is TRBJ1-1; D not resolved. Germline-derived CDR1 and CDR2 are SGHDT and YYEEEE. V lost 3 bases and J lost 5, with 17 bases in between. The CDR3 totals 15 residues. The CDR3 protein is CASSSGMGSGTEAFF. In DNA, the CDR3 is TGTGCCAGCAGCTCGGGCATGGGGTCCGGGACTGAAGCTTTCTTT.

The chain carries TRBV7-9 and TRBJ1-1, with 7 bases fitting TRBD1. With V trimmed by 4 bases and J by 3 bases, 17 bases remained unmatched. CDR1 SEHNR and CDR2 FQNEAQ come from the germline V gene (reference sequence). The CDR3 runs 18 residues. DNA for the CDR3: TGTGCCAGCAGCTCACCCCGGTACAGGGGCGGCGAGTACACTGAAGCTTTCTTT. Its protein is CASSSPRYRGGEYTEAFF.

The chain employs TRBV9 and TRBJ1-6; D not resolved. V gave up 0 bases and J gave up 5 bases, with 6 bases separating them. The CDR3 extends over 14 amino acids. Germline V gene data show CDR1 as SGDLS and CDR2 as YYNGEE. CDR3 DNA: TGTGCCAGCAGCGTAGAAGTGGATAATTCACCCCTCCACTTT. Its translation: CASSVEVDNSPLHF. Full variable domain (outside the CDR3, taken from reference TRBV9 and TRBJ1-6): DSGVTQTPKHLITATGQRVTLRCSPRSGDLSVYWYQQSLDQGLQFLIQYYNGEERAKGNILERFSAQQFPDLHSELNLSSLELGDSALYFCASSVEVDNSPLHFGNGTRLTVT.

V and J are TRBV30 and TRBJ2-5; 8 bases match TRBD2. V gave up 1 base and J gave up 2 bases; unmatched junction bases: 6. CDR1 is GTSNPN and CDR2 is SVGIG in the germline V gene (reference sequence). CDR3 size: 15 residues. The CDR3: CAWSEVAGPQETQYF. CDR3 DNA: TGTGCCTGGAGTGAGGTAGCGGGGCCGCAAGAGACCCAGTACTTC. Full variable domain (missing parts from reference TRBV30 and TRBJ2-5): SQTIHQWPATLVQPVGSPLSLECTVEGTSNPNLYWYRQAAGRGLQLLFYSVGIGQISSEVPQNLSASRPQDRQFILSSKKLLLSDSGFYLCAWSEVAGPQETQYFGPGTRLLVL.

This clone has only one observation. The chain joins TRBV27 to TRBJ2-3; 7 bases agree with TRBD1. In germline, CDR1 is MNHEY, CDR2 SMNVEV (reference sequence). With 7 bases clipped from V and 0 bases from J, the junction kept 7 bases outside the gene matches. The CDR3 covers 15 residues. CDR3 amino acids: CASNLPQGSTDTQYF. DNA for the CDR3: TGTGCCAGCAACCTTCCACAGGGGAGCACAGATACGCAGTATTTT.

The gene calls are TRBV28 and TRBJ1-5, with TRBD1 matching over 7 bases. Germline CDR1 reads MDHEN; CDR2 reads SYDVKM. CDR3 length: 14 amino acids. J gave up 6 bases and V 5 bases, and 7 bases lay outside the gene matches. This chain's CDR3 is CASSDNRGGQPQHF. DNA for the CDR3: TGTGCCAGCAGTGACAACAGGGGCGGTCAGCCCCAGCATTTT. Filled out from reference TRBV28 and TRBJ1-5, the complete variable domain reads DVKVTQSSRYLVKRTGEKVFLECVQDMDHENMFWYRQDPGLGLRLIYFSYDVKMKEKGDIPEGYSVSREKKERFSLILESASTNQTSMYLCASSDNRGGQPQHFGDGTRLSIL.

This clone was seen more than once but under ten times. The chain has TRBV27 and TRBJ1-2, with D tentatively TRBD1 (5 bases). Trimming took off 2 bases at V and 7 bases at J, with 14 bases between the two ends. Germline V gene sequence: CDR1 MNHEY, CDR2 SMNVEV (reference sequence). CDR3 length: 14 amino acids. This CDR3 reads CASSLPGGSGGYTF. CDR3 nucleotides: TGTGCCAGCAGTTTACCCGGGGGGTCTGGTGGCTACACCTTC.

The chain carries TRBV27 and TRBJ2-3; 7 bases agree with TRBD2. J gave up 2 bases and V 3 bases, and 5 bases lay outside the gene matches. The V gene's germline CDR1 is MNHEY and CDR2 SMNVEV (reference sequence). CDR3 length: 15 residues. The CDR3 DNA is TGTGCCAGCAGTTTTGGGCGGGGGTTCACAGATACGCAGTATTTT. Translation gives CASSFGRGFTDTQYF.

The genes are TRBV30 and TRBJ2-3; 9 positions match TRBD1. The germline CDR1 and CDR2 sequences are GTSNPN and SVGIG (reference sequence). Unmatched junction bases numbered 7, after V lost 2 bases and J lost 4 bases. The CDR3 spans 15 residues. The CDR3 sequence is CAWSRTGVFADTQYF. CDR3 in DNA: TGTGCCTGGAGTAGGACAGGGGTTTTCGCAGATACGCAGTATTTT.

The CDR3 DNA follows: TGTGCCATCCGGGTGGGGTTGGAGCAGTACTTC. It specifies CAIRVGLEQYF. The rearrangement joins TRBV10-3 to TRBJ2-7; D is unresolved. Trimming left V 8 bases short and J 7 bases short, with 12 bases between. Germline V CDR1 and CDR2: ENHRY, SYGVKD. This CDR3 has 11 amino acids.